This TCR beta chain was identified in a study of CD8+ T cells in alopecia areata (dated by TCRdb to the late 2010s). About the full investigation: Treated patients were enrolled in an open-label pilot trial of oral tofacitinib at 5 to 10 mg twice daily for moderate-to-severe alopecia areata. Clonality in the scalp was compared among normal scalp (n=4), patchy alopecia areata scalp (n=8), and alopecia totalis/universalis scalp (n=8). High-throughput TCRbeta sequencing was used to examine T cell clonal expansion in alopecia areata in both the C3H/HeJ mouse model and human patients. Tofacitinib was given for 6 to 18 months, followed by 6 months of follow-up off drug to assess delayed response and recurrence. RNA came from the PAXgene miRNA kit for fixed scalp, the miRNeasy kit for PBMCs, and the RNeasy kit for mouse skin. TCRbeta CDR3 regions were amplified by immunoSEQ multiplex PCR with 35 Vbeta forward and 13 Jbeta reverse primers. On the human side, TCRbeta sequencing was run on scalp tissue and on sorted CD4+ and CD8+ peripheral blood T cells from healthy controls and from alopecia areata patients with either patchy or totalis/universalis disease. For the treated patients, the SALT score, which quantifies what percentage of scalp surface area is affected, served as the measure of disease severity. Biopsies were taken from tofacitinib-treated patients at baseline and again at 4 and 24 weeks into treatment, and several of those patients also had a later scalp biopsy. Overall results and qualifications from the work: With tofacitinib, both scalp clonality and the number of expanded CD8+ clones among the top 100 scalp clones went down significantly. Scalp TCR repertoire analysis is complicated because resident alphabeta T cells in normal human skin are also sequenced, whereas mouse skin is dominated by gammadelta T cells. Compared with normal scalp, lesional scalp, particularly in alopecia totalis/universalis, had higher clonality and more expanded CD8+ clones, which suggests antigenic drive. During tofacitinib treatment, many expanded lesional clones stuck around in both scalp and blood, and this persistence may partly explain why relapse happens after treatment is stopped. TCR sequences shared between patients were less clear than in mice, possibly partly because of HLA diversity in the patient population. The treated cohort was small, with a single nonresponder, so links between baseline CD8+ expansion and response need larger studies.

The CDR3 goes from the cysteine to the phenylalanine over 13 residues. Here the CDR3 DNA is all that survives: 39 bases in frame from base 1. The V and J ends are trimmed by 5 bases and 4 bases, leaving 12 bases between them. CDR1 and CDR2 are drawn from the germline V gene (reference sequence): SEHNR, FQNEAQ. The intended sense of this specimen's treatment or condition label: oral pan-JAK inhibitor, 5-10 mg twice daily. Peripheral blood and lesional scalp punch biopsies were obtained from patients with alopecia areata. After PBMCs were isolated by density centrifugation and stained for CD3, CD4 and CD8, a FACSAria was used to sort CD4+ and CD8+ T cells. This clone was counted only a few times. There is no known antigen for this receptor. No much larger clonotype is one base removed from it; base qualities were not supplied. The library relied on the immunoSEQ multiplex PCR assay. RNA was extracted from all samples and reverse transcribed into cDNA as template for TCR sequencing. SuperScript III was used to make first-strand cDNA, primed with a 2:1 mix of oligo-dT and random hexamers. Amplification bias was assessed with a synthetic immune receptor repertoire, and residual bias was removed computationally. In the source study's methods: After raw reads were preprocessed to remove errors, the CDR3 was defined following IMGT conventions as running from the conserved cysteine to phenylalanine. Clonality was calculated as 1 minus Shannon entropy normalized by log2 of the number of productive unique TCRs. Scalp TCRbeta sequences were cross-referenced with sorted blood CD4 and CD8 repertoires so that the CD4 or CD8 identity of scalp clones could be inferred. The table was pulled from immuneACCESS by TCRdb, which kept in-frame rearrangements only. Such tables lose some clones; where checked, under half of the loss comes from unresolved V genes, and the rest has no known cause. V, J and clone size derive from that table, while D and trimming were established from the DNA sequence. For this sample there are fewer than 250,000 clones; about 65% appear just once. The top ten hold approximately 1.2% of the sample.

Recombination connected TRBV7-9 to TRBJ2-7; the best D guess is TRBD1, with 6 bases matching. The source of this sequence is a human donor with alopecia areata. Source: CD4+ T cells sorted from blood, taken at approximately week 50, from a patient treated with tofacitinib. The sequence in DNA is TGTGCCAGCAGCCAGGACGGACAGTACGAGCAGTACTTC. Protein translation: CASSQDGQYEQYF.